This T cell receptor beta chain was profiled in a study of identical twins (dated by TCRdb to 2016 to 2017). For the wider study: To test whether fetal clonotypes persist, the study used deep sequencing on TCR alpha and beta repertoires from monozygotic twins, unrelated adults of various ages, and cord blood. Replicate twin experiments were performed at different times using different library preparation protocols to rule out contamination.

This clonotype was counted many times. What this receptor recognizes is not known. Base qualities are not at hand, and no much larger clone is one base apart. Its CDR3 holds 14 amino acids, cysteine through phenylalanine. Of the read, only the CDR3 DNA is kept; its 42 bases are in frame from base 1. From a lookup of the germline V gene, CDR1 and CDR2 are SQVTM and ANQGSEA. V and J are trimmed by 6 bases and 3 bases, and the gene matches miss 9 bases of the junction. All donors were healthy Caucasians. The twin cohort consisted of three pairs of female monozygotic twins, all aged about 18 to 30 years. Miltenyi CD45RO+ enrichment and human naive T-cell isolation kits were used to isolate memory (CD45RO+) and naive T cells from PBMC. The investigation overall reported the following: Excess twin sharing in beta out-of-frame sequences was weaker because fewer shared sequences lowered the signal-to-noise ratio. In monozygotic twins, out-of-frame TCR alpha sharing was systematically underestimated by recombination models, although the models agreed with sharing between unrelated individuals. Invariant T cells such as MAIT and iNKT could partly confound zero-insertion analyses, although diverse VJ usage argued against such confounding for most clonotypes. Conclusions relied on cross-sectional statistical analysis, since the same donors could not be followed over many years. Fewer insertions were carried by abundant cord blood beta clonotypes, a similar but weaker trend appeared in young adult naive repertoires, and no such trend appeared in memory repertoires. Compared with coincidental sharing between unrelated individuals, an excess of low generation-probability sequences was observed among out-of-frame TCR alpha sequences shared between twins.

Libraries were made using 5' RACE. Sequencing was carried out with an Illumina HiSeq 2000. Template switching introduced a universal primer binding site; the final cDNA contained a unique molecular identifier, enabling accurate counting of TCR cDNA molecules. Specific primers in the conserved constant-segment region were used to synthesize first-strand cDNA for the TCR alpha and beta chains. To control for contamination, every cDNA library was double barcoded, receiving both a SMART-Mk sample barcode and Illumina barcodes. Two successive PCR steps introduced TruSeq adapter sequences along with Illumina sample barcodes. The TCR alpha and beta cDNA libraries were sequenced on the Illumina HiSeq platform using custom primers. In the paper's pipeline: Unique molecular identifiers were extracted from raw reads with MiGEC, and CDR3 positions were determined with MiXCR. Recombination models were inferred per individual with the repgenHMM and IGoR tools using an EM algorithm. The analysis of shared clonotypes was done with the tcR package in R, with sharing normalized by the product of cloneset sizes. To study raw recombination free of thymic and clonal selection effects, out-of-frame nonproductive sequences were analyzed. TCRdb reprocessing: public reads trimmed at Q25 with fastp, clones called with MiXCR, in-frame beta chains kept. Every entry covers one CDR3 protein and lists the most common genes and DNA from its rows. TCRdb assigned the V and J calls; the authors' analysis was not used. This sample lists roughly 290,000 distinct CDR3 sequences; about 8.9% were detected once. In total, the top ten clones hold 2.1% of the sample.

This sample was shared with a second study, whose subject was yellow fever vaccine responses in identical twins. In that second paper, the authors write: The authors reported that the T cell response to vaccination in identical twins appeared partly convergent and partly personalized. In identical twins, the study followed T cell clones that responded to the vaccine with precision.

The sample was memory (CD45RO+) T cells sorted from blood. The sample's cell subset or site label, in plain terms: CD45RO+ enriched T cells. This clonotype was obtained from a woman younger than 30 in good health. The chain joins TRBV29-1 to TRBJ2-3; a stretch of 7 junction bases matches TRBD2. The nucleotide sequence reads TGCAGCGTCGAACGGGGGGTGAGGACAGATACGCAGTATTTT. Its protein is CSVERGVRTDTQYF.